The 30 T cell receptor beta chains listed next were all sequenced from one sample in a study of blood T cell repertoires in COVID-19. TCRdb's copy holds only in-frame clones and misses some; the assay was immunoSEQ multiplex PCR. The sample carries 90,000 to 150,000 clones, approximately 80% recorded once. The sequenced sample was peripheral blood. All receptors come from a human donor in a cohort sampled during active COVID-19.

The chain couples TRBV6-5 to TRBJ1-2; 9 positions agree with TRBD1. CDR1 and CDR2 from the germline V gene are MNHEY and SVGAGI. This CDR3 has 14 amino acids. V shed 6 bases, J shed 6 bases, and the junction held 8 bases outside the gene matches. The CDR3 region is CASSALGQGNGYTF. Here the CDR3 DNA reads TGTGCCAGCAGCGCCTTGGGACAGGGAAATGGCTACACCTTC.

The chain has TRBV19 and TRBJ1-2; no reliable D call. The V end was cut by 8 bases, the J end by 2 bases, with 15 bases between. CDR1 and CDR2 from the germline V gene are LNHDA and SQIVND (reference sequence). The CDR3 runs to 14 residues. The CDR3 sequence is CASFREGVNYGYTF. The CDR3, as DNA: TGTGCCAGTTTTCGGGAGGGCGTAAACTATGGCTACACCTTC.

The V and J genes are TRBV21-1 and TRBJ2-1; no check of the table's D call, TRBD1, against the DNA was made. TRBV21-1 is marked as a pseudogene. The CDR3 runs 14 residues. The CDR3, as DNA: TGTGCCAGCAGCTCTCGACAGGGAGACAATGAGCAGTTCTTC. Protein sequence: CASSSRQGDNEQFF.

This chain uses TRBV14 with TRBJ2-7; tentatively, D is TRBD2 (6 bases). V lost 1 base, J lost 6 bases, and 10 bases lay in between. The germline V gene encodes CDR1 SGHDN and CDR2 FVKESK. The CDR3 length is 13 residues. CDR3 nucleotide sequence: TGTGCCAGCAGCCAAGTGGGGGGAAGCGAGCAGTACTTC. Protein sequence: CASSQVGGSEQYF.

V usage is TRBV18 and J usage is TRBJ2-7, with 7 bases identical to TRBD1. Losses at the gene ends were 4 bases for V and 6 bases for J; bases not matched to a gene: 3. This CDR3 has 12 residues. The germline V gene has CDR1 KGHSH and CDR2 LQKENI. For the CDR3, the DNA is TGTGCCAGCTCACAGGGACAGATCGAGCAGTACTTC. Translation: CASSQGQIEQYF.

This sequence joins TRBV5-1 and TRBJ1-6; 7 nucleotides line up with TRBD1. V lost 0 bases to trimming and J lost 10 bases; unmatched junction nucleotides: 7. The CDR3 sequence is 15 residues long. Germline V gene sequence: CDR1 SGHRS, CDR2 YFSETQ. CDR3 DNA: TGCGCCAGCAGCTTGGTACGGCAGGGGGGATCACCCCTCCACTTT. It specifies CASSLVRQGGSPLHF.

This clone was recorded only once. The chain has TRBV7-9 and TRBJ2-7; TRBD1 matches 10 bases. Germline V lookup: CDR1 SEHNR, CDR2 FQNEAQ (reference sequence). V gave up 6 bases and J gave up 3 bases; unmatched junction bases: 5. The CDR3 runs to 14 residues. CDR3 coding DNA: TGTGCCAGCAGTCCCGGGGACAGGGGCTACGAGCAGTACTTC. The encoded protein is CASSPGDRGYEQYF.

The V gene is TRBV5-4, the J gene TRBJ1-6; 10 positions match TRBD1. V dropped 0 bases and J dropped 6; count of bases not matched to a gene: 6. From germline, CDR1 is SGHNT and CDR2 YYREEE (reference sequence). This CDR3 spans 17 amino acids. DNA of the CDR3: TGTGCCAGCAGCTTGGGGGGACAGGGGAACCCTAATTCACCCCTCCACTTT. This codes for CASSLGGQGNPNSPLHF.

This chain connects TRBV28 to TRBJ2-5; perhaps TRBD1 as D (6 bases). Trimming removed 11 bases at V and 5 bases at J, with 15 bases between. This CDR3 contains 12 residues. The V gene's germline CDR1 is MDHEN and CDR2 SYDVKM. CDR3 nucleotide sequence: TGTGCCTCTACTAGGGGGATGGAGACCCAGTACTTC. Protein product: CASTRGMETQYF.

This chain connects TRBV4-1 to TRBJ2-1; TRBD1 matches 9 bases. This CDR3 contains 16 residues. Germline CDR1 reads MGHRA; CDR2 reads YSYEKL. The junction had 9 bases not matched to a gene; V was cut back by 2 bases and J by 7 bases. The CDR3 loop reads CASSQPTRDRANEQFF. CDR3 coding DNA: TGCGCCAGCAGCCAACCAACCAGGGACAGGGCGAATGAGCAGTTCTTC.

The chain is built from TRBV9 and TRBJ1-1, with TRBD1 matching over 10 bases. V was clipped by 3 bases and J by 0 bases; unmatched bases: 8. CDR1 is SGDLS, CDR2 YYNGEE, per germline. The CDR3 loop spans 17 amino acids. CDR3 coding DNA: TGTGCCAGCAGCGGAGGGACAGGGGCTCCCATGAACACTGAAGCTTTCTTT. Protein: CASSGGTGAPMNTEAFF.

The chain uses TRBV29-1 and TRBJ2-2; TRBD1 agrees at 8 bases. The CDR3 sequence is 14 residues long. Germline V lookup: CDR1 SQVTM, CDR2 ANQGSEA. V shed 7 bases, J shed 6 bases, and the junction held 10 bases outside the gene matches. CDR3 residues: CSALGAGGPGELFF. CDR3 nucleotides: TGCAGCGCCCTAGGGGCAGGGGGCCCCGGGGAGCTGTTTTTT.

The sample holds one count of this clone. The rearrangement uses TRBV6-2 or TRBV6-3 and TRBJ1-5, with TRBD1 matching 9 bases. The V and J ends lost 6 bases and 0 bases, in that order; junction bases with no gene match: 15. This CDR3 spans 19 amino acids. Germline V gene sequence: CDR1 MNHEY, CDR2 SVGEGT. The DNA of the CDR3 is TGTGCCAGCAGCCCTCGTGACAGGGGGGCAGCTTATAGCAATCAGCCCCAGCATTTT. It translates to CASSPRDRGAAYSNQPQHF.

This clone has just a few counts. V and J are TRBV4-2 and TRBJ2-7; 8 bases are shared with TRBD2. The germline CDR1 and CDR2 sequences are LGHNA and YNFKEQ. There are 14 residues in the CDR3. Trimming removed 5 bases from V and 6 bases from J; junction bases left unmatched: 9. The CDR3 here is CASSALADESEQYF. The CDR3 DNA is TGTGCCAGCAGCGCACTAGCGGACGAGAGCGAGCAGTACTTC.

The V and J genes are TRBV2 and TRBJ2-7; 10 nucleotides align to TRBD2. V lost 6 bases, J lost 2 bases, and 7 bases stayed unmatched. The CDR3 has 15 residues. The germline gives CDR1 SNHLY, CDR2 FYNNEI. This chain's CDR3 is CASRIYSGGTYEQYF. The CDR3 nucleotides read TGTGCCAGCAGAATATATAGCGGGGGGACCTACGAGCAGTACTTC. The entire variable domain, with the rest obtained from reference TRBV2 and TRBJ2-7, is as follows: EPEVTQTPSHQVTQMGQEVILRCVPISNHLYFYWYRQILGQKVEFLVSFYNNEISEKSEIFDDQFSVERPDGSNFTLKIRSTKLEDSAMYFCASRIYSGGTYEQYFGPGTRLTVT.

This clone was recorded only once. The chain couples TRBV7-9 to TRBJ2-7; 8 bases match TRBD1. V shed 0 bases, J shed 3 bases, and the junction held 4 bases outside the gene matches. The CDR3 extends over 15 amino acids. CDR1 and CDR2 from the germline V gene are SEHNR and FQNEAQ (reference sequence). The DNA for the CDR3 is TGTGCCAGCAGCTTAGCTTCGGACAGGGTCTACGAGCAGTACTTC. Protein: CASSLASDRVYEQYF.

The chain carries TRBV5-6 and TRBJ2-5; 12 nucleotides align to TRBD1. The germline CDR1 and CDR2 sequences are SGHDT and YYEEEE. This CDR3 comprises 15 residues. The V gene end was trimmed by 7 bases and the J gene end by 5 bases; junction bases not matched to a gene: 9. The CDR3 protein is CASGGTGGFTETQYF. The CDR3 coding sequence is TGTGCCAGCGGGGGGACAGGGGGCTTCACGGAGACCCAGTACTTC.

V and J are TRBV6-5 and TRBJ1-5; D unclear. CDR3 length: 11 amino acids. CDR1 MNHEY and CDR2 SVGAGI come from the germline V gene. V lost 6 bases to trimming and J lost 3 bases, with 3 bases between them. The CDR3 loop is CASSHNQPQHF. DNA of the CDR3: TGTGCCAGCAGCCACAATCAGCCCCAGCATTTT.

The chain employs TRBV5-5 and TRBJ2-7, with 9 bases lining up with TRBD1. CDR1 is SGHKS, CDR2 YYEKEE, per germline (reference sequence). The junction had 13 bases not matched to a gene; V was cut back by 6 bases and J by 3 bases. The CDR3 is made up of 16 amino acids. DNA for the CDR3: TGTGCCAGCACTCCTGAGGCCGGGACAGGGCTCTACGAGCAGTACTTC. This translates into CASTPEAGTGLYEQYF.

The chain couples TRBV29-1 to TRBJ2-7; TRBD1 is a possible D gene (6 bases). Germline CDR1 and CDR2: SQVTM and ANQGSEA. V lost 7 bases to trimming and J lost 0 bases, with 10 bases between them. The CDR3 extends over 12 amino acids. The chain's CDR3 is CSGKDSSYEQYF. CDR3 nucleotides: TGCAGCGGAAAGGACAGCTCCTACGAGCAGTACTTC.

V usage is TRBV19 and J usage is TRBJ1-2; D is undetermined. Germline V gene lookup returns CDR1 LNHDA and CDR2 SQIVND (reference sequence). This CDR3 has 12 amino acids. V lost 5 bases and J lost 7, with 11 bases in between. The DNA of the CDR3 is TGTGCCAGTAGTCCCCGGCGGGGTGGCTACACCTTC. Its protein is CASSPRRGGYTF.

The CDR3 DNA is TGCGCCAGCGCCTCCCCCCCCGGTGAGTTTGGCTACACCTTC. Protein product: CASASPPGEFGYTF. This chain connects TRBV5-1 to TRBJ1-2; D not resolved. V lost 7 bases to trimming and J lost 7 bases, with 20 bases between them. Germline V CDR1 and CDR2: SGHRS, YFSETQ. This CDR3 contains 14 residues.

The chain combines TRBV6-1 with TRBJ2-7, with D possibly matching TRBD2 (6 bases). This CDR3 comprises 15 residues. With 1 base removed from V and 4 bases from J, the gap between germline ends came to 14 bases. Germline V gene sequence: CDR1 MNHNS, CDR2 SASEGT. Here the CDR3 reads CASSEGGESYYEQYF. The CDR3 DNA reads TGTGCCAGCAGTGAAGGGGGGGAATCCTATTACGAGCAGTACTTC.

At least ten counts were recorded for this clone. This chain links TRBV7-6 with TRBJ2-7; 9 bases map to TRBD2. The J segment lost 4 bases and the V segment lost 1 base, leaving 5 bases of the junction unmatched. The germline V gene has CDR1 SGHVS and CDR2 FNYEAQ. This CDR3 comprises 15 residues. The CDR3 sequence is CASSLGGRAGYEQYF. CDR3 bases: TGTGCCAGCAGCTTAGGCGGGAGGGCCGGATACGAGCAGTACTTC.

The CDR3 DNA is TGTGCCAGCAGTGAGGACAGGAGCTATGGCTACACCTTC. As protein: CASSEDRSYGYTF. The gene calls are TRBV6-1 and TRBJ1-2, with 7 bases matching TRBD1. CDR1 is MNHNS and CDR2 is SASEGT in the germline V gene. The length of the CDR3 is 13 residues. Trimming removed 3 bases from V and 4 bases from J; junction bases left unmatched: 2.

The J gene is TRBJ2-1, the V gene TRBV10-3, with TRBD2 identical over 8 bases. Germline lookup yields CDR1 ENHRY and CDR2 SYGVKD. The CDR3 extends over 14 amino acids. V gave up 2 bases and J gave up 8 bases; unmatched junction bases: 5. The CDR3 region is CAISEVSSGDEQFF. The CDR3 DNA reads TGTGCCATCAGTGAGGTCAGTAGCGGGGATGAGCAGTTCTTC.

The table lists this clone with a count of one. The chain combines TRBV6-4 with TRBJ2-7; tentative D call: TRBD1 (6 bases). Germline CDR1 and CDR2: MRHNA and SNTAGT. Trimming stripped 3 bases from V and 4 bases from J, with 13 bases between. CDR3 size: 14 residues. The CDR3 region has the DNA TGTGCCAGCAGTGAACAGGGTACCACATACGAGCAGTACTTC. Translated, it gives CASSEQGTTYEQYF.

DNA of the CDR3: TGTGCCAGCAGTCCAGGGACTAGCGGGAGGAGCTCCTACGAGCAGTACTTC. Its translation: CASSPGTSGRSSYEQYF. The chain recombines TRBV28 with TRBJ2-7, with TRBD2 matching over 15 bases. J lost 0 bases, V lost 5 bases, and 5 bases had no gene match. CDR1 and CDR2 (germline): MDHEN, SYDVKM. The CDR3 spans 17 residues. Supplemented by reference TRBV28 and TRBJ2-7, the full variable domain reads DVKVTQSSRYLVKRTGEKVFLECVQDMDHENMFWYRQDPGLGLRLIYFSYDVKMKEKGDIPEGYSVSREKKERFSLILESASTNQTSMYLCASSPGTSGRSSYEQYFGPGTRLTVT.

By share, this clone counts as medium-sized. This chain uses TRBV7-9 with TRBJ2-7; D gene uncertain. Germline values: CDR1 SEHNR, CDR2 FQNEAQ (reference sequence). V was trimmed by 5 bases and J by 6 bases, leaving 17 bases between them. This CDR3 region has 14 residues. The CDR3 DNA follows: TGTGCCAGCAGCCCCGACACTTCGAACGGCGAGCAGTACTTC. Amino acids: CASSPDTSNGEQYF.

The rearrangement joins TRBV24-1 to TRBJ2-4; possibly TRBD1 for D (6 bases). CDR1 KGHDR and CDR2 SFDVKD come from the germline V gene. CDR3 length: 15 amino acids. The V end was cut by 0 bases, the J end by 5 bases, with 10 bases between. The CDR3 region has the DNA TGTGCCACCAGTGATTTGAGGCCAGGGGAAAACATTCAGTACTTC. Its translation: CATSDLRPGENIQYF.